This T cell receptor beta chain originates from a study of CD8 T cells in ankylosing spondylitis. Library preparation for TCR beta used quantitative 5'-RACE with molecular barcodes. One entry per CDR3 protein, called by TCRdb with MiXCR from the 5' RACE reads. Seen here are roughly 180,000 distinct CDR3 sequences, around a tenth observed once, and the top ten hold about 15%. Trimming removed 8 bases from V and 0 bases from J, with 5 bases in between. The CDR3 loop spans 12 amino acids. Looked up from germline, CDR1 is SGHNT and CDR2 is YYREEE (reference sequence). Regarding this clonotype: Antigen unknown.

Whole-study results and caveats: There was a TCR beta motif, made of eight highly homologous variants, that appeared characteristic of ankylosing spondylitis blood. Disease-linked clones reportedly concentrated significantly in matched ankylosing spondylitis synovial fluid.

The sample consisted of blood, either unsorted or a sorted T cell fraction (not recorded which). V gene TRBV5-4 combines with J gene TRBJ2-2; D not resolved. This sequence was found in a female donor with ankylosing spondylitis or in good health (not recorded which). The CDR3 DNA sequence: TGTGCCAGTCACGCGAACACCGGGGAGCTGTTTTTT. Translation: CASHANTGELFF.